A single sample gave rise to the 32 T cell receptor beta chains below, sequenced in a study of blood T cell repertoires in COVID-19. Measured with immunoSEQ multiplex PCR; TCRdb has only the in-frame clones, and not every one. The sample shows about 60,000 clones, roughly 83% of them seen only once. Sequenced sample: peripheral blood. These receptors all come from a man aged 30 to 45 with COVID-19, enrolled during active disease.

The V call is TRBV4-1, the J call TRBJ2-3; the match to TRBD2 covers 12 bases. Germline lookup yields CDR1 MGHRA and CDR2 YSYEKL. The ends lost 6 bases at V and 0 bases at J; junction bases unmatched: 7. This CDR3 region has 17 residues. CDR3 nucleotides: TGCGCCAGCAGGCCTCGACTAGCGGGAGTTAGCACAGATACGCAGTATTTT. It is translated as CASRPRLAGVSTDTQYF.

About this clone: The junction and the germline gene differ at one end; a read error may be behind it. The V call is TRBV29-1, the J call TRBJ1-1; D is perhaps TRBD1 (6 bases). Germline loops: CDR1 SQVTM, CDR2 ANQGSEA. This CDR3 contains 11 residues. CDR3 DNA sequence: TGCAGCGTTGATATGGAAACCGGGACAACTTGG. Its translation: CSVDMETGTTW.

On this clone itself: The junction does not match germline at one end; this may be a read error. The CDR3 coding sequence is TGTGCCAGCAGCCAAGGTGGGACAGGGGACCAGGAGACCCAGTACTTC. Its protein product is CASSQGGTGDQETQYF. The chain uses TRBV4-2 and TRBJ2-5; 10 nucleotides agree with TRBD1. The CDR3 has 16 amino acids. Germline V CDR1 and CDR2: LGHNA, YNFKEQ.

The chain couples TRBV7-3 to TRBJ2-6; 9 bases align to TRBD1. CDR1 and CDR2 from the germline V gene are SGHTA and FQGTGA. CDR3 size: 17 residues. After removal of 2 bases from V and 2 bases from J, the junction contained 4 bases not matched to a gene. The CDR3 nucleotides are TGTGCCAGCAGCTTAGTCGACAGGGGGACTGGGGCCAACGTCCTGACTTTC. Its protein product is CASSLVDRGTGANVLTF.

The chain is built from TRBV11-2 and TRBJ2-3; unclear D gene. Trimming removed 4 bases from V and 3 bases from J, with 11 bases in between. The CDR3 has 14 amino acids. Germline V gene data show CDR1 as SGHAT and CDR2 as FQNNGV. The CDR3 here is CASSYARGTDTQYF. As DNA, the CDR3 is TGTGCCAGCAGCTACGCTCGCGGAACAGATACGCAGTATTTT. The full variable domain, in which reference TRBV11-2 and TRBJ2-3 provide the parts outside the CDR3, is EAGVAQSPRYKIIEKRQSVAFWCNPISGHATLYWYQQILGQGPKLLIQFQNNGVVDDSQLPKDRFSAERLKGVDSTLKIQPAKLEDSAVYLCASSYARGTDTQYFGPGTRLTVL.

V and J are TRBV2 and TRBJ2-1; the match to TRBD2 covers 7 bases. This CDR3 contains 16 residues. Trimming took 3 bases from V and 1 from J; bases not matched to a gene: 6. CDR1 SNHLY and CDR2 FYNNEI come from the germline V gene. The CDR3 nucleotides are TGTGCCAGCAGTGATAAAGCGGGGAGGTCCTACAATGAGCAGTTCTTC. Translating gives CASSDKAGRSYNEQFF.

The chain links TRBV5-4 to TRBJ2-1; D call uncertain. The CDR3 length is 13 residues. CDR1 is SGHNT, CDR2 YYREEE, per germline (reference sequence). V lost 0 bases to trimming and J lost 8 bases, with 9 bases between them. The chain's CDR3 is CASSLAFSHEQFF. CDR3 nucleotides: TGTGCCAGCAGCTTGGCATTTAGCCATGAGCAGTTCTTC. The full variable domain, in which reference TRBV5-4 and TRBJ2-1 provide the parts outside the CDR3, is ETGVTQSPTHLIKTRGQQVTLRCSSQSGHNTVSWYQQALGQGPQFIFQYYREEENGRGNFPPRFSGLQFPNYSSELNVNALELDDSALYLCASSLAFSHEQFFGPGTRLTVL.

V gene TRBV3-1 (or the pseudogene TRBV3-2) combines with J gene TRBJ2-3; D is possibly TRBD2 (6 bases). Germline assignment: CDR1 LGHDT and CDR2 YNNKEL (reference sequence). The CDR3 contains 16 residues. V lost 3 bases, J lost 6 bases, and 19 bases lay in between. CDR3 coding DNA: TGTGCCAGCAGCCAGGCACTAGCTCTGATCACTGATACGCAGTATTTT. It translates to CASSQALALITDTQYF.

CDR3 amino acids: CASSVTGGNYEQYF. The DNA for the CDR3 is TGTGCCAGCAGCGTGACAGGGGGGAACTACGAGCAGTACTTC. The V gene is TRBV5-4, the J gene TRBJ2-7; the match to TRBD1 covers 9 bases. Germline trimming cut 4 bases from V and 3 bases from J; bases unmatched to any gene: 5. The CDR3 consists of 14 residues. The germline CDR1 and CDR2 sequences are SGHNT and YYREEE (reference sequence).

This clone was observed a few times. The rearrangement uses TRBV27 and TRBJ2-3, with 8 bases fitting TRBD1. The length of the CDR3 is 13 residues. Germline V gene lookup returns CDR1 MNHEY and CDR2 SMNVEV (reference sequence). Unmatched junction bases numbered 10, after V lost 10 bases and J lost 7 bases. In DNA, the CDR3 is TGTGCCACTAGGACAGGGCAGAGTAATACGCAGTATTTT. Its protein product is CATRTGQSNTQYF.

The CDR3: CASGSGDVGYTF. In nucleotides, the CDR3 is TGTGCCAGCGGCTCAGGGGATGTTGGCTACACCTTC. The chain is built from TRBV7-6 and TRBJ1-2, with D perhaps TRBD1 (6 bases). The V and J ends lost 8 bases and 7 bases respectively, with 14 bases between them. CDR1 and CDR2 (germline): SGHVS, FNYEAQ. The CDR3 is 12 residues long. The full variable domain, with the rest looked up from reference TRBV7-6 and TRBJ1-2, is GAGVSQSPRYKVTKRGQDVALRCDPISGHVSLYWYRQALGQGPEFLTYFNYEAQQDKSGLPNDRFSAERPEGSISTLTIQRTEQRDSAMYRCASGSGDVGYTFGSGTRLTVV.

The chain joins TRBV28 to TRBJ2-7; D unresolved. This CDR3 contains 10 residues. The germline gives CDR1 MDHEN, CDR2 SYDVKM. V gave up 3 bases and J gave up 5 bases, with 2 bases separating them. The CDR3 protein is CASSFDEQYF. The DNA for the CDR3 is TGTGCCAGCAGTTTCGACGAGCAGTACTTC.

The chain carries TRBV6-5 and TRBJ1-2; 9 bases line up with TRBD1. This CDR3 has 15 residues. V was pared by 0 bases and J by 1 base, with 0 bases of the junction left unmatched. Germline CDR1 is MNHEY and CDR2 is SVGAGI. CDR3: CASSYSTGGNYGYTF. The CDR3 DNA is TGTGCCAGCAGTTACTCGACAGGGGGTAACTATGGCTACACCTTC.

This chain connects TRBV2 to TRBJ2-1, with TRBD2 identical over 11 bases. This CDR3 has 15 amino acids. V trimming: 6 bases; J trimming: 6 bases; junction bases outside the gene matches: 7. Germline CDR1 is SNHLY and CDR2 is FYNNEI. Written as DNA, the CDR3 is TGTGCCAGCAGCCCACTAGCGGGAGTCAGCAATGAGCAGTTCTTC. Its protein is CASSPLAGVSNEQFF.

Concerning this clone: Other nucleotide sequences in the sample specify the same CDR3. The chain carries TRBV3-1 (or the pseudogene TRBV3-2) and TRBJ1-5; TRBD1 agrees at 9 bases. The ends lost 1 base at V and 6 bases at J; junction bases unmatched: 4. The CDR3 sequence is 15 residues long. Germline-derived CDR1 and CDR2 are LGHDT and YNNKEL (reference sequence). Written as DNA, the CDR3 is TGTGCCAGCAGCCAAGGGACAGGGGTAGGTCAGCCCCAGCATTTT. Amino acid sequence: CASSQGTGVGQPQHF.

The J gene is TRBJ2-3, the V gene TRBV15, with TRBD2 matching over 11 bases. Germline V gene sequence: CDR1 LNHNV, CDR2 YYDKDF (reference sequence). This CDR3 spans 18 amino acids. V lost 1 base to trimming and J lost 5 bases; unmatched junction nucleotides: 11. CDR3 nucleotide sequence: TGTGCCACCAGCAGAGGAGGGAGTAGCGGGAGGGATCTAGATACGCAGTATTTT. This encodes CATSRGGSSGRDLDTQYF. Combining the CDR3 with reference TRBV15 and TRBJ2-3 gives the whole variable domain DAMVIQNPRYQVTQFGKPVTLSCSQTLNHNVMYWYQQKSSQAPKLLFHYYDKDFNNEADTPDNFQSRRPNTSFCFLDIRSPGLGDTAMYLCATSRGGSSGRDLDTQYFGPGTRLTVL.

The CDR3 protein is CASSRTGRGANVLTF. The CDR3 region has the DNA TGTGCCAGCAGTCGGACAGGTCGTGGGGCCAACGTCCTGACTTTC. The chain joins TRBV5-6 to TRBJ2-6; TRBD1 agrees at 7 bases. Germline V gives CDR1 SGHDT, CDR2 YYEEEE. There are 15 residues in the CDR3. V was pared by 5 bases and J by 3 bases, with 5 bases of the junction left unmatched. The whole variable domain, filled in from reference TRBV5-6 and TRBJ2-6, reads DAGVTQSPTHLIKTRGQQVTLRCSPKSGHDTVSWYQQALGQGPQFIFQYYEEEERQRGNFPDRFSGHQFPNYSSELNVNALLLGDSALYLCASSRTGRGANVLTFGAGSRLTVL.

The V gene is TRBV9, the J gene TRBJ2-3, with a weak D call TRBD2 (5 bases). The CDR3 sequence is 15 residues long. The germline V gene encodes CDR1 SGDLS and CDR2 YYNGEE. Deletions cut 0 bases from V and 2 bases from J, with 10 bases between. In nucleotides, the CDR3 is TGTGCCAGCAGCGTAGGAAGCGGCCTCACAGATACGCAGTATTTT. Its protein product is CASSVGSGLTDTQYF.

The chain combines TRBV28 with TRBJ1-4; 8 nucleotides match TRBD1. V lost 3 bases and J lost 8; bases outside the gene matches: 17. Germline lookup yields CDR1 MDHEN and CDR2 SYDVKM. CDR3 length: 18 amino acids. For the CDR3, the DNA is TGTGCCAGCAGTTTTTGGGGAAGGTGGGGACAGGCGGGGGAAAAACTGTTTTTT. Protein product: CASSFWGRWGQAGEKLFF.

This chain joins TRBV28 and TRBJ2-3; possible D gene TRBD2, 5 bases. V was clipped by 2 bases and J by 6 bases, with 24 bases between them. Looked up from germline, CDR1 is MDHEN and CDR2 is SYDVKM. The length of the CDR3 is 18 residues. CDR3 residues: CASSLTRRPSTSGDTQYF. Written as DNA, the CDR3 is TGTGCCAGCAGTTTAACGAGGAGGCCATCGACCTCCGGGGATACGCAGTATTTT.

CDR3 loop: CASSRRQTNTGELFF. CDR3 bases: TGTGCCAGCAGCCGCCGACAGACTAACACCGGGGAGCTGTTTTTT. This chain connects TRBV14 to TRBJ2-2; tentative D call: TRBD1 (5 bases). Germline V CDR1 and CDR2: SGHDN, FVKESK. This CDR3 region has 15 residues. With 4 bases removed from V and 2 bases from J, the gap between germline ends came to 11 bases.

V usage is TRBV15 and J usage is TRBJ2-1; 7 bases are a match to TRBD2. Trimming at V came to 0 bases and at J to 1 base, leaving 6 bases not matched to a gene. Per germline, CDR1 LNHNV and CDR2 YYDKDF (reference sequence). The CDR3 length is 17 residues. This CDR3 reads CATSRDRGLGSYNEQFF. For the CDR3, the DNA is TGTGCCACCAGCAGAGACCGAGGACTAGGGTCCTACAATGAGCAGTTCTTC. Looking up the rest from reference TRBV15 and TRBJ2-1 gives the full variable domain: DAMVIQNPRYQVTQFGKPVTLSCSQTLNHNVMYWYQQKSSQAPKLLFHYYDKDFNNEADTPDNFQSRRPNTSFCFLDIRSPGLGDTAMYLCATSRDRGLGSYNEQFFGPGTRLTVL.

The CDR3 bases are TGTGCCAGCAGCCTGTCTGATACGCAGTATTTT. Its protein product is CASSLSDTQYF. The chain has TRBV11-3 and TRBJ2-3; D gene uncertain. Deletions cut 5 bases from V and 6 bases from J, with 6 bases between. CDR1 is SGHNT, CDR2 YENEEA, per germline. The CDR3 consists of 11 residues.

The chain recombines TRBV6-5 with TRBJ2-7; 7 bases match TRBD2. Germline V gene data show CDR1 as MNHEY and CDR2 as SVGAGI. The CDR3 consists of 12 residues. V shed 5 bases and J 6 bases; nucleotides not matched to a gene: 4. CDR3 protein: CASSQRGREQYF. The CDR3 DNA reads TGTGCCAGCAGTCAGCGGGGTCGCGAGCAGTACTTC.

The chain recombines TRBV11-2 with TRBJ2-7; the D gene is possibly TRBD2 (5 bases). The germline V and J ends were trimmed by 5 bases and 6 bases, with 8 bases remaining between them. Germline CDR1 is SGHAT and CDR2 is FQNNGV. The CDR3 sequence is 11 residues long. CDR3 region: CASSRGGEQYF. In DNA form, the CDR3 reads TGTGCCAGCAGCCGGGGTGGCGAGCAGTACTTC.

The V call is TRBV18, the J call TRBJ2-7, with no clear D. This CDR3 region has 15 residues. The germline gives CDR1 KGHSH, CDR2 LQKENI. Between the trimmed V and J ends, which lost 2 bases and 3 bases, there was a span of 14 bases. CDR3 sequence reads: CASSPTVRIRYEQYF. Here the CDR3 DNA reads TGTGCCAGCTCACCAACGGTCAGGATCCGCTACGAGCAGTACTTC.

The V gene is TRBV5-4, the J gene TRBJ2-3; 7 bases are shared with TRBD2. Per germline, CDR1 SGHNT and CDR2 YYREEE (reference sequence). This CDR3 is 15 amino acids long. V lost 2 bases to trimming and J lost 2 bases; unmatched junction nucleotides: 5. The CDR3 bases are TGTGCCAGCAGCTTCCTAGCGGCGAACACAGATACGCAGTATTTT. Amino acids: CASSFLAANTDTQYF.

The chain carries TRBV2 and TRBJ2-3; a weak D match, TRBD2 (6 bases). Trimming cost V 7 bases and J 10 bases, with 18 bases left between them. The CDR3 contains 13 residues. Germline V gives CDR1 SNHLY, CDR2 FYNNEI. The CDR3 is CASNAERDSSQYF. CDR3 DNA: TGTGCCAGCAATGCGGAACGGGACTCCTCGCAGTATTTT.

The CDR3 is CASSVATGETQYF. Here the CDR3 DNA reads TGTGCCAGCAGCGTAGCTACAGGGGAGACCCAGTACTTC. This chain uses TRBV9 with TRBJ2-5; possibly TRBD1 for D (6 bases). The CDR3 consists of 13 residues. The V gene's germline CDR1 is SGDLS and CDR2 YYNGEE. V shed 0 bases and J shed 5 bases, with 8 bases lying between them. The variable domain in full, completed from reference TRBV9 and TRBJ2-5, reads DSGVTQTPKHLITATGQRVTLRCSPRSGDLSVYWYQQSLDQGLQFLIQYYNGEERAKGNILERFSAQQFPDLHSELNLSSLELGDSALYFCASSVATGETQYFGPGTRLLVL.

The chain has TRBV18 and TRBJ2-5; D perhaps matches TRBD2 (5 bases). There are 15 residues in the CDR3. V gave up 5 bases and J gave up 5 bases, with 18 bases separating them. The germline gives CDR1 KGHSH, CDR2 LQKENI. CDR3 sequence: CASSTRWRPRETQYF. The CDR3 DNA is TGTGCCAGCTCAACCCGTTGGAGGCCGAGGGAGACCCAGTACTTC.

J is TRBJ2-3 and V is TRBV6-6; TRBD2 agrees at 12 bases. The CDR3 consists of 16 residues. Trimming took 6 bases from V and 1 from J; bases not matched to a gene: 5. Germline V gene sequence: CDR1 MNHNY, CDR2 SVGAGI (reference sequence). The CDR3 DNA reads as TGTGCCAGCAGGACTGGACTAGCGGGACGCACAGATACGCAGTATTTT. It codes for CASRTGLAGRTDTQYF.

This clone has a handful of counts. The CDR3 region has the DNA TGTGCCAGTAGTATAATAACAGGGGGCGGTCAGCCCCAGCATTTT. It specifies CASSIITGGGQPQHF. V gene TRBV19 combines with J gene TRBJ1-5, with 9 bases identical to TRBD1. CDR1 and CDR2 from the germline V gene are LNHDA and SQIVND (reference sequence). This CDR3 contains 15 residues. With V trimmed by 2 bases and J by 6 bases, 5 bases remained unmatched.